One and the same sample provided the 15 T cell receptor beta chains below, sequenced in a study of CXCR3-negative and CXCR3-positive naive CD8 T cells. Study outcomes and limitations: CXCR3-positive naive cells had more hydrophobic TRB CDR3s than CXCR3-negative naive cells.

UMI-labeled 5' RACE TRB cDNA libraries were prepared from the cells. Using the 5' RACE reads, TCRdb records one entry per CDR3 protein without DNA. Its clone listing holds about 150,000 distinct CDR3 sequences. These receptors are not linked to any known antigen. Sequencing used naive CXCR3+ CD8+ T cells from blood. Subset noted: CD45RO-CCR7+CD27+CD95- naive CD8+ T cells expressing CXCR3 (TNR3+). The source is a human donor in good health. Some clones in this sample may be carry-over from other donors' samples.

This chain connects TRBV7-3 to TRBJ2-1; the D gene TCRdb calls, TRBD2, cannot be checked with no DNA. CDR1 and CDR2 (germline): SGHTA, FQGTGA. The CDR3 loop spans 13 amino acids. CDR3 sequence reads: CASSLIPSGEQFF.

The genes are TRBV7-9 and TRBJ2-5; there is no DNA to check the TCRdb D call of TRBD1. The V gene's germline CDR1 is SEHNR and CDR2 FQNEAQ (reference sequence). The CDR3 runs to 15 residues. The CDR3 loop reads CASSLLDRGGETQYF.

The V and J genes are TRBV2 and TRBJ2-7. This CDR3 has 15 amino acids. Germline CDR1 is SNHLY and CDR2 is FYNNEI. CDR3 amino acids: CASGTTSRFPYEQYF.

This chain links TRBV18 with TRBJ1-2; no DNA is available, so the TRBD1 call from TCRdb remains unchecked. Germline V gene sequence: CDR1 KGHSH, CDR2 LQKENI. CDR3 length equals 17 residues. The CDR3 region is CASSPETGVIPIYGYTF.

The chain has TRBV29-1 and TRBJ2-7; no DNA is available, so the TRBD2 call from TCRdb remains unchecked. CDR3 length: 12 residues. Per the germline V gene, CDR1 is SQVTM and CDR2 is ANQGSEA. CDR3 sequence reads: CSVSGGAYEQYF.

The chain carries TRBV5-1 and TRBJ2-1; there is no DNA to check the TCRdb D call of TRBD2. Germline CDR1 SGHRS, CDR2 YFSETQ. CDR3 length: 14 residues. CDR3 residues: CASGSGLAYNEQFF.

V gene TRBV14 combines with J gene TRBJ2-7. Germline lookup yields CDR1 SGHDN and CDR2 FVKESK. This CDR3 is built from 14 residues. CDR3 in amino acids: CASSQDLLSYEQYF.

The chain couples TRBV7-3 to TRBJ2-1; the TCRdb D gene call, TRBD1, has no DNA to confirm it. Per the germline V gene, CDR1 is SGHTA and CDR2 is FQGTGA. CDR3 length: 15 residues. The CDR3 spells CASSPDRVPYNEQFF.

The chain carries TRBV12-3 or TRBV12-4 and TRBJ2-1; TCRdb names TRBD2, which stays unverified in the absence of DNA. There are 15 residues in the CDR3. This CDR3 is CASSPVGGGPYEQFF.

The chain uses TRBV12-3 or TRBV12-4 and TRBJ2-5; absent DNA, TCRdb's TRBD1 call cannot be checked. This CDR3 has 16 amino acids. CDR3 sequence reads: CASSSLKYDREETQYF.

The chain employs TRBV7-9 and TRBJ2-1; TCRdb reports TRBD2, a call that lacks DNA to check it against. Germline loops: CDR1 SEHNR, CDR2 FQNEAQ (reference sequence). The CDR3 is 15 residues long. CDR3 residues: CASSLGPRTSFRQFF. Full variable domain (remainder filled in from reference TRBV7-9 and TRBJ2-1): DTGVSQNPRHKITKRGQNVTFRCDPISEHNRLYWYRQTLGQGPEFLTYFQNEAQLEKSRLLSDRFSAERPKGSFSTLEIQRTEQGDSAMYLCASSLGPRTSFRQFFGPGTRLTVL.

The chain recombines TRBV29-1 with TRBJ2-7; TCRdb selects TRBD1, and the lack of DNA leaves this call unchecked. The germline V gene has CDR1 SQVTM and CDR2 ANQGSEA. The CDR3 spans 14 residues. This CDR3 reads CSASRDGEPYEQYF.

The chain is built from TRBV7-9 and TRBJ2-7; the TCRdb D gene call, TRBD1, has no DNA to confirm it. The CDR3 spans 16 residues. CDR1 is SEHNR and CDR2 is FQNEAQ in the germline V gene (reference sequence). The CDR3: CASSSGTGQGRYEQYF.

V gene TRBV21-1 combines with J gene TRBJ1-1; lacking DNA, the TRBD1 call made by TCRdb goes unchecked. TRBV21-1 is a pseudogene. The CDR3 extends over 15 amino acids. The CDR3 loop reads CASIPWGRQNTEAFF.

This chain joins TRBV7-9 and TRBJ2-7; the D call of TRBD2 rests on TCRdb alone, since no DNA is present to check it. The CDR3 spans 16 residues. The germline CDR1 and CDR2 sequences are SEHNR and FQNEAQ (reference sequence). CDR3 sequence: CASSPPLVLVGNEQYF. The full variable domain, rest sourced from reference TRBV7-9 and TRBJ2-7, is DTGVSQNPRHKITKRGQNVTFRCDPISEHNRLYWYRQTLGQGPEFLTYFQNEAQLEKSRLLSDRFSAERPKGSFSTLEIQRTEQGDSAMYLCASSPPLVLVGNEQYFGPGTRLTVT.